What follows describes a single TCR beta chain. What antigen it recognizes has not been identified. Per-base quality was not reported, and no clone a single base away is much larger than it. Including the terminal cysteine and phenylalanine, the CDR3 comprises 13 residues. The CDR3 DNA has 39 bases and is translated from base 1. V is shortened by 2 bases, J by 2 bases, and the region joining them spans 7 bases. Per the germline V gene, SGHRS is the CDR1 and YFSETQ is the CDR2. Libraries were built with the immunoSEQ multiplex PCR assay. This is the immuneACCESS table as TCRdb keeps it, with only in-frame sequences that have V and J called. A part of the clones is gone; compared with another copy, unresolved V genes explain less than half, and the rest is unexplained. The sample table contains roughly 61,000 clones; only one count was recorded for 95% to 98% of them. The top ten hold around 0.19% of the sample.

The record originates from a study of technical replicates of blood from a handful of donors listed by TCRdb under 2017. Sequencing was carried out using T cells isolated from PBMCs. The sequence is built from TRBV5-1 and TRBJ1-1; 5 matching bases give a weak D call of TRBD1. The receptor's source is a human donor in good health. Here is the DNA: TGCGCCAGCAGCTTCACAGGCAACACTGAAGCTTTCTTT. Its translation reads: CASSFTGNTEAFF.